This T cell receptor (delta chain) was recorded in a study of gamma-delta chains in newborns, infants, children. The table lists this clone with a few counts. TCRdb re-called clones from the reads using CATT. Of thousands of delta-chain clones listed, around 5% are singletons. Trimming removed 3 bases from V and 0 bases from J, with 11 bases in between. In germline, CDR1 is GEAIGNYY, CDR2 EKD. There are 17 residues in the CDR3. The TCR comes from a child who was a newborn, infant or young child, either healthy, febrile or measles-vaccinated (not recorded which). Sequenced sample: blood. This chain connects TRDV2 to TRDJ3, with D possibly being TRDD3 (5 bases). CDR3 loop: CACDATGSSWDTRQMFF. CDR3 nucleotide sequence: TGTGCCTGTGACGCAACGGGGAGCTCCTGGGACACCCGACAGATGTTTTTC.